This T cell receptor beta chain was found in a study of OX40 agonist ivuxolimab in advanced cancers. Broader study findings: Expanded peripheral T cell antigen specificity was not determined.

Clones were sequenced by immunoSEQ multiplex PCR, and TCRdb holds only the in-frame ones, with some missing. This table has about 16,000 clones, 75% to 85% appearing once. Sampling times: baseline, cycle 4 day 1, cycle 7 day 1. Germline assignment: CDR1 SGDLS and CDR2 YYNGEE. V was pared by 6 bases and J by 2 bases, with 13 bases between. The CDR3 consists of 14 residues. Concerning this clone itself: The antigen remains undetermined.

This chain connects TRBV9 to TRBJ2-3; a possible D gene is TRBD2 (6 bases). This sequence was found in an adult with an advanced solid tumor such as melanoma, head and neck, liver or kidney cancer. The sample in question was CD4+ or CD8+ T cells sorted from blood, obtained in a trial of the OX40 agonist ivuxolimab. CDR3 loop: CASNRDSHTDTQYF. DNA for the CDR3: TGTGCCAGCAACCGGGACTCTCACACAGATACGCAGTATTTT.